The rows below give T cell receptor beta chains drawn from one sample of a study of cytotoxic CD8 clonotypes in ibrutinib-treated CLL. The table came from immunoSEQ multiplex PCR; TCRdb's copy has only in-frame clones and leaves some out. Among about 49,000 clones listed, about half were seen once. The sequencing here drew on PBMCs, taken after 12 months of ibrutinib treatment. Receptors were obtained from a human donor with chronic lymphocytic leukemia. CDR3s include the opening cysteine and the closing phenylalanine or tryptophan. The D gene is left open where the match is weak. Clone size, where shown, is once, few, many, or a class for clones that have expanded.

D gene	clone size	J gene	V gene	CDR3 protein	CDR3 DNA
NA	few	TRBJ1-1	TRBV28	CASTQEGIAEAFF	TGTGCCAGCACCCAGGAGGGGATCGCTGAAGCTTTCTTT
TRBD2	few	TRBJ2-1	TRBV29-1	CSVVDSGGGEQFF	TGCAGCGTTGTTGATAGCGGGGGGGGTGAGCAGTTCTTC
NA	NA	TRBJ2-7	TRBV7-9	CASRGIGDFYEQYF	TGTGCCAGCAGGGGGATTGGGGACTTCTACGAGCAGTACTTC
TRBD2	NA	TRBJ2-7	TRBV5-6	CASSLTSGRLGYEQYF	TGTGCCAGCAGCCTCACGAGCGGGAGGCTTGGGTACGAGCAGTACTTC
NA	NA	TRBJ1-1	TRBV30	CAWSVQKAARAFF	TGTGCCTGGAGTGTACAGAAGGCGGCGCGAGCTTTCTTT
NA	NA	TRBJ2-3	TRBV7-9	CASSLARGGDTQYF	TGTGCCAGCAGCTTAGCCAGGGGTGGAGATACGCAGTATTTT
NA	few	TRBJ2-2	TRBV29-1	CSVWTAANTGELFF	TGCAGCGTCTGGACAGCCGCGAACACCGGGGAGCTGTTTTTT
NA	NA	TRBJ2-6	TRBV18	CASSPQGPRANVLTF	TGTGCCAGCTCACCACAGGGCCCACGAGCCAACGTCCTGACTTTC
NA	NA	TRBJ2-1	TRBV9	CASSVAQRSSYNEQFF	TGTGCCAGCAGCGTAGCCCAGAGGAGCTCCTACAATGAGCAGTTCTTC
TRBD1	few	TRBJ1-2	TRBV28	CASRGGTGGSFGYTF	TGTGCCAGCAGGGGAGGCACAGGGGGTTCCTTTGGCTACACCTTC
NA	few	TRBJ1-2	TRBV5-1	CASSLAGDGYTF	TGCGCCAGCAGCTTGGCAGGGGACGGCTACACCTTC
NA	NA	TRBJ1-3	TRBV29-1	CSVWPDTRRNTIYF	TGCAGCGTGTGGCCCGACACGCGTAGAAACACCATATATTTT
TRBD1	NA	TRBJ1-5	TRBV6-1	CASSSGTVGQPQHF	TGTGCCAGCAGCTCCGGGACAGTGGGTCAGCCCCAGCATTTT
NA	NA	TRBJ1-2	TRBV7-2	CASSLAVGIYTF	TGTGCCAGCAGCTTAGCAGTCGGGATCTACACCTTC
NA	NA	TRBJ1-1	TRBV7-9	CASSLEGGTEAFF	TGTGCCAGCAGCTTAGAGGGGGGCACTGAAGCTTTCTTT
TRBD1	NA	TRBJ1-1	TRBV15	CATSRDPTGTTEAFF	TGTGCCACCAGCAGAGATCCGACAGGGACCACTGAAGCTTTCTTT
NA	NA	TRBJ2-2	TRBV27	CASSFSFLAGANTGELFF	TGTGCCAGCAGTTTTTCCTTTTTGGCAGGGGCGAACACCGGGGAGCTGTTTTTT
NA	few	TRBJ2-5	TRBV18	CASSLQLLGQETQYF	TGTGCCAGCTCACTTCAACTGCTGGGGCAAGAGACCCAGTACTTC
TRBD2	NA	TRBJ2-2	TRBV10-3	CAISESTAGEGGELFF	TGTGCCATCAGTGAGTCGACAGCGGGAGAGGGCGGGGAGCTGTTTTTT
NA	NA	TRBJ1-2	TRBV9	CASSVGSGRGYTF	TGTGCCAGCAGCGTAGGGTCCGGACGGGGCTACACCTTC
NA	few	TRBJ1-5	TRBV6-1	CATLGQLGNQPQHF	TGTGCCACCCTCGGGCAGTTAGGCAATCAGCCCCAGCATTTT
NA	many	TRBJ1-1	TRBV11-1	CASSLGTSTEAFF	TGTGCCAGCAGCTTAGGGACCAGCACTGAAGCTTTCTTT
TRBD2	NA	TRBJ2-1	TRBV7-9	CASSLAYTSGRYNEQFF	TGTGCCAGCAGCTTAGCGTATACTAGCGGGAGGTACAATGAGCAGTTCTTC
NA	NA	TRBJ2-1	TRBV4-2	CASSPRPYNEQFF	TGTGCCAGCAGCCCTAGACCCTACAATGAGCAGTTCTTC
NA	NA	TRBJ2-5	TRBV10-3	CAIRAGGGQETQYF	TGTGCCATCAGGGCAGGGGGGGGCCAAGAGACCCAGTACTTC
TRBD2	NA	TRBJ2-7	TRBV5-1	CASSLGLAGGPGYEQYF	TGCGCCAGCAGCTTGGGACTAGCGGGAGGGCCCGGTTACGAGCAGTACTTC
NA	NA	TRBJ1-3	TRBV7-8	CASSLAGFSNFGNTIYF	TGTGCCAGCAGCTTAGCTGGGTTCTCCAACTTTGGAAACACCATATATTTT
TRBD2	few	TRBJ2-5	TRBV11-1	CASSLFLAGGGETQYF	TGTGCCAGCAGCTTATTCTTAGCGGGAGGGGGAGAGACCCAGTACTTC
TRBD2	NA	TRBJ2-5	TRBV7-2	CASSLELAGVQETQYF	TGTGCCAGCAGCTTAGAGCTAGCGGGAGTTCAAGAGACCCAGTACTTC
NA	few	TRBJ2-1	TRBV30	CAYLAGGVGYNEQFF	TGTGCCTACCTAGCTGGGGGAGTAGGATACAATGAGCAGTTCTTC
NA	NA	TRBJ2-3	TRBV9	CASTTDSNTDTQYF	TGTGCCAGCACTACGGACAGCAACACAGATACGCAGTATTTT
TRBD1	NA	TRBJ1-6	TRBV25-1	CASSESITGDSPLHF	TGTGCCAGCAGTGAATCAATAACAGGGGACTCACCCCTCCACTTT
NA	once	TRBJ1-4	TRBV30	CAWSEERRAREKLFF	TGTGCCTGGAGTGAAGAGCGCCGAGCGAGGGAAAAACTGTTTTTT
TRBD1	NA	TRBJ2-2	TRBV28	CASSLEGASRNGELFF	TGTGCCAGCAGTTTAGAGGGGGCGAGTCGGAACGGGGAGCTGTTTTTT
TRBD2	NA	TRBJ2-7	TRBV11-2	CASGGTSGPPYEQYF	TGTGCCAGCGGGGGGACTAGCGGGCCACCCTACGAGCAGTACTTC
NA	NA	TRBJ2-7	TRBV11-3	CASSLLSGDEQYF	TGTGCCAGCAGCTTACTCTCGGGTGACGAGCAGTACTTC
NA	NA	TRBJ1-2	TRBV10-3	CAIIRDTGGSNYGYTF	TGTGCCATCATCCGTGACACTGGGGGGTCTAACTATGGCTACACCTTC
NA	NA	TRBJ2-2	TRBV10-3	CAISDNRVGTGELFF	TGTGCCATCAGTGACAACAGGGTGGGAACCGGGGAGCTGTTTTTT
TRBD2	few	TRBJ2-3	TRBV30	CAWSQRETDTQYF	TGTGCCTGGAGTCAGCGGGAGACAGATACGCAGTATTTT
TRBD2	NA	TRBJ2-3	TRBV27	CASSLSYDVGTSRSTDTQYF	TGTGCCAGCAGTTTATCGTACGATGTTGGGACTAGCAGATCCACAGATACGCAGTATTTT
NA	NA	TRBJ2-5	TRBV7-2	CASSPLRLKGETQYF	TGTGCCAGCAGCCCCCTTCGTCTCAAGGGAGAGACCCAGTACTTC
TRBD1	NA	TRBJ1-1	TRBV19	CASSSRTGGNTEAFF	TGTGCCAGTAGTTCCCGGACAGGGGGCAACACTGAAGCTTTCTTT
NA	NA	TRBJ2-7	TRBV20-1	CSAAGSYEQYF	TGCAGTGCGGCGGGGTCTTACGAGCAGTACTTC
TRBD1	few	TRBJ1-2	TRBV28	CASSPGDRAGGYTF	TGTGCCAGCAGTCCAGGGGACAGGGCTGGTGGCTACACCTTC
NA	NA	TRBJ1-1	TRBV7-6	CASSLAQDTEAFF	TGTGCCAGCAGCTTAGCGCAGGACACTGAAGCTTTCTTT
TRBD2	NA	TRBJ2-3	TRBV28	CASSPTLTSGTSTDTQYF	TGTGCCAGCAGTCCTACCCTGACTAGCGGGACTAGCACAGATACGCAGTATTTT
NA	NA	TRBJ1-4	TRBV30	CAWSPLDREKLFF	TGTGCCTGGAGTCCCCTTGACAGGGAAAAACTGTTTTTT
NA	NA	TRBJ1-2	TRBV7-2	CASSPQQGNYGYTF	TGTGCCAGCAGCCCTCAACAGGGTAACTATGGCTACACCTTC
NA	once	TRBJ1-1	TRBV6-6	CASSYSNGMNTEAFF	TGTGCCAGCAGTTACTCCAACGGTATGAACACTGAAGCTTTCTTT
TRBD1	NA	TRBJ2-7	TRBV2	CAGQGLGDEQYF	TGTGCCGGACAGGGGTTAGGGGACGAGCAGTACTTC
NA	few	TRBJ1-2	TRBV28	CASSSVAGTYGYTF	TGTGCCAGCAGTTCCGTCGCAGGGACCTATGGCTACACCTTC
NA	few	TRBJ2-5	TRBV10-2	CASSESVGGETQYF	TGCGCCAGCAGTGAGTCAGTGGGAGGAGAGACCCAGTACTTC
NA	NA	TRBJ2-7	TRBV27	CASSSGFDYEQYF	TGTGCCAGCAGCTCAGGGTTCGACTACGAGCAGTACTTC
NA	few	TRBJ2-5	TRBV7-9	CASSLDQETQYF	TGTGCCAGCAGCTTAGACCAAGAGACCCAGTACTTC
TRBD1	NA	TRBJ2-1	TRBV7-6	CASSSTGGLYNEQFF	TGTGCCAGCAGTTCGACAGGGGGCCTTTACAATGAGCAGTTCTTC
TRBD1	NA	TRBJ1-1	TRBV5-5	CASSFRQGLNTEAFF	TGTGCCAGCAGCTTTAGACAGGGGTTGAACACTGAAGCTTTCTTT
NA	once	TRBJ2-7	TRBV19	CATRPGRDEQYF	TGTGCCACGAGGCCCGGGCGTGACGAGCAGTACTTC
NA	NA	TRBJ2-5	TRBV7-7	CASSSTPGVETQYF	TGTGCTAGCAGCTCAACGCCGGGTGTGGAGACCCAGTACTTC
NA	NA	TRBJ2-7	TRBV9	CASSVGGGPYEQYF	TGTGCCAGCAGCGTAGGAGGCGGGCCCTACGAGCAGTACTTC
NA	NA	TRBJ1-1	TRBV21-1	CASSNSTRGGTEAFF	TGTGCCAGCAGCAATTCGACCAGGGGTGGCACTGAAGCTTTCTTT